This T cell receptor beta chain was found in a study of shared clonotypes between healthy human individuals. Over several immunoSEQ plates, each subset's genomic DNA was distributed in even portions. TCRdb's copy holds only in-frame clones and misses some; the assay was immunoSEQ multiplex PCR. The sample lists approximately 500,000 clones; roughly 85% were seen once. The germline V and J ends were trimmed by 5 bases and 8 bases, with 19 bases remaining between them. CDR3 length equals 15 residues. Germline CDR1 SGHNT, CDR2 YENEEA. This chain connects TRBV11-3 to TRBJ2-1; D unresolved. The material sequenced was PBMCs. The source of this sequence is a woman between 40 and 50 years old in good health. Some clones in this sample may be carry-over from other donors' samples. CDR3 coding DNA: TGTGCCAGCAGCGGGTCGCTGGCCCCTCCCGATGAGCAGTTCTTC. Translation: CASSGSLAPPDEQFF.